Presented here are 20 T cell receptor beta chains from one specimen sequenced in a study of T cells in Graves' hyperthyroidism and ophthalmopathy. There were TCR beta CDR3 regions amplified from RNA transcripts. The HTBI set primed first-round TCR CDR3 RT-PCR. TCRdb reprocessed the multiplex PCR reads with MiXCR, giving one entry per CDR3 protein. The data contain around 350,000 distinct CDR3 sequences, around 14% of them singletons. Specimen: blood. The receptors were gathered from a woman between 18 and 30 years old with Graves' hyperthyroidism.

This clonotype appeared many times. The CDR3 loop is CASSEIAGGETQYF. CDR3 in DNA: TGTGCCAGCAGCGAAATAGCGGGTGGGGAGACCCAGTACTTC. The rearrangement joins TRBV2 to TRBJ2-5; 7 bases are shared with TRBD2. This CDR3 contains 14 residues. CDR1 and CDR2 from the germline V gene are SNHLY and FYNNEI. The J segment lost 5 bases and the V segment lost 6 bases, leaving 9 bases of the junction unmatched.

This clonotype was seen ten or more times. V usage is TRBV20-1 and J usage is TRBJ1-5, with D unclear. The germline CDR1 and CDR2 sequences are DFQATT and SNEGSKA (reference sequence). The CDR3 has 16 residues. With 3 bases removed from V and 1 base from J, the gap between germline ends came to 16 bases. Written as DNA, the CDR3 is TGCAGTGCTAGGATCTCGCGGGCTGAAAGCAATCAGCCCCAGCATTTT. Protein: CSARISRAESNQPQHF.

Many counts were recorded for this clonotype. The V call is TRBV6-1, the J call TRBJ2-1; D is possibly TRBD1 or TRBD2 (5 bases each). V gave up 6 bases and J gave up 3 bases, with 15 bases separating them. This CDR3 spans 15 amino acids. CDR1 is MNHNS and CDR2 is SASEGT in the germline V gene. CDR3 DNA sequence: TGTGCCAGCAGGGTCCGGGACGCCCACTACAATGAGCAGTTCTTC. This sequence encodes CASRVRDAHYNEQFF.

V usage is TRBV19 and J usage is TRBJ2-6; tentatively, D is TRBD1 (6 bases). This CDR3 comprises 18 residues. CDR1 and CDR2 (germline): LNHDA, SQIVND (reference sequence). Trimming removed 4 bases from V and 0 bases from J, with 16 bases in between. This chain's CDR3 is CASSTPGQVYSGANVLTF. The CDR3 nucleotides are TGTGCCAGTAGTACACCGGGACAAGTCTACTCTGGGGCCAACGTCCTGACTTTC.

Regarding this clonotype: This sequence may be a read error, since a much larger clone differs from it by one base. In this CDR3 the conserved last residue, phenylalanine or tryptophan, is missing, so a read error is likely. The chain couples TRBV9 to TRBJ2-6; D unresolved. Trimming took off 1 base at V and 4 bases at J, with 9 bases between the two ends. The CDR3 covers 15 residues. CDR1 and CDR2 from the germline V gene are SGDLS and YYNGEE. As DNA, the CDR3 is TGTGCCAGCAGCGTATCAGTGGCCGGGGCCAACGTCCTGACTTCC. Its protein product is CASSVSVAGANVLTS.

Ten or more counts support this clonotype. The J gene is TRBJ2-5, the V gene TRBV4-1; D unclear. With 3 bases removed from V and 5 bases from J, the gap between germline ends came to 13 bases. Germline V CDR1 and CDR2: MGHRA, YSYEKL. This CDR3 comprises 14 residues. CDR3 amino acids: CASSQQEPWETQYF. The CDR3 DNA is TGCGCCAGCAGCCAGCAAGAACCGTGGGAGACCCAGTACTTC.

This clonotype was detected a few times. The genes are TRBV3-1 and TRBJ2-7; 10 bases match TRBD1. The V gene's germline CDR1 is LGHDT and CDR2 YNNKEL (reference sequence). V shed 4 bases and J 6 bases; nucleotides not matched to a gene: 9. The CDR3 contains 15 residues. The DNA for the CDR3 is TGTGCCAGCAGCCTGGGACAGGGGAATTTACCCGAGCAGTACTTC. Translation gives CASSLGQGNLPEQYF.

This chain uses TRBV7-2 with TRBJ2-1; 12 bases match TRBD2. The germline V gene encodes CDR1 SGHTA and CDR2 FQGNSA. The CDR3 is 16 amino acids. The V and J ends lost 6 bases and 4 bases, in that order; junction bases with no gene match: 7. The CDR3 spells CASRASGGAGYNEQFF. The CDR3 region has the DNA TGTGCCAGCAGGGCTAGCGGGGGGGCTGGATACAATGAGCAGTTCTTC.

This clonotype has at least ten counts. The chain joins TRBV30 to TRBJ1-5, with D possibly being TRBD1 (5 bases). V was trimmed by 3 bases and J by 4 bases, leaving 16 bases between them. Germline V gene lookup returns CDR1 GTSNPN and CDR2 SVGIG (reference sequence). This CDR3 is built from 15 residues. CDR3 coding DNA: TGTGCCTGGAGCGGGATCACGGGGGGGAATCAGCCCCAGCATTTT. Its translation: CAWSGITGGNQPQHF.

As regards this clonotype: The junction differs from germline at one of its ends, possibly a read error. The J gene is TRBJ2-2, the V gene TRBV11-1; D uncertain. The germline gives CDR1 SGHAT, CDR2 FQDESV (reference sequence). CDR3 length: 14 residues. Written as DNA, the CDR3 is TGTGCCAGCAGAGATAGCCCGAACACCAGGGAGCTGTTTTTT. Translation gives CASRDSPNTRELFF.

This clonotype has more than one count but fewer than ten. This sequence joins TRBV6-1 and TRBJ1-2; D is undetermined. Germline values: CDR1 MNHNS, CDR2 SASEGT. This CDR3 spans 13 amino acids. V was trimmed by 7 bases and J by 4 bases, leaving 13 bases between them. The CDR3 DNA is TGTGCCAGCAACCTAGACGGACTCTATGGCTACACCTTC. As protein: CASNLDGLYGYTF.

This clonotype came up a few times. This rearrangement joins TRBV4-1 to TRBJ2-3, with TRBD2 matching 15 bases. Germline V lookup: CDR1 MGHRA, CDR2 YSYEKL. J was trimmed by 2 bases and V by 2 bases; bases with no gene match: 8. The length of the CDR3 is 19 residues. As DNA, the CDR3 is TGCGCCAGCAGCCAACCTCAGGGACTAGCGGGGGGAACCACAGATACGCAGTATTTT. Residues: CASSQPQGLAGGTTDTQYF.

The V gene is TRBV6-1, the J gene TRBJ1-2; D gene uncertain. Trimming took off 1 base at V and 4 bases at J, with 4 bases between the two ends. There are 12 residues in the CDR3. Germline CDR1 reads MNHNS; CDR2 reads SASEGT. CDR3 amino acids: CASSEVPYGYTF. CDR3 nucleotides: TGTGCCAGCAGTGAAGTCCCCTATGGCTACACCTTC.

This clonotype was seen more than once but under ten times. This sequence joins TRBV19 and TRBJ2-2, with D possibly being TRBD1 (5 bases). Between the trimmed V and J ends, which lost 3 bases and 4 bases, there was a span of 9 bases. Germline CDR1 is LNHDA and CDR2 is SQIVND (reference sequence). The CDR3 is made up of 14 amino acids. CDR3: CASSISRVTGELFF. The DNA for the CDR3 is TGTGCCAGTAGTATTAGCAGGGTCACCGGGGAGCTGTTTTTT.

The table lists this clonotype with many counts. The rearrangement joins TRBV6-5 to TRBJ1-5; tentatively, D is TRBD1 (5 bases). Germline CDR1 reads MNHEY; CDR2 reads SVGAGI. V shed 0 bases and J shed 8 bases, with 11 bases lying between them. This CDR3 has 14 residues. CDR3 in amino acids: CASSYSSGPEPQHF. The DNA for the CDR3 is TGTGCCAGCAGTTACTCTTCGGGGCCGGAGCCCCAGCATTTT.

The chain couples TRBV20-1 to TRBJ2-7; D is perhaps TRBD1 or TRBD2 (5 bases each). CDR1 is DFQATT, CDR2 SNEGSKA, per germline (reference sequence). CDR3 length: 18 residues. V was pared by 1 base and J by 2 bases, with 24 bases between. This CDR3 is CSARVFVRGTGRPYEQYF. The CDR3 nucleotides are TGCAGTGCTAGAGTTTTCGTGAGGGGAACAGGAAGACCCTACGAGCAGTACTTC.

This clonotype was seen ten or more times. CDR3 coding DNA: TGTGCCAGCAGATCGGACGGGGAACAGCCCCAGCATTTT. It encodes CASRSDGEQPQHF. The rearrangement links TRBV2 to TRBJ1-5; D unclear. The CDR3 has 13 amino acids. V lost 6 bases to trimming and J lost 7 bases, with 13 bases between them. From germline, CDR1 is SNHLY and CDR2 FYNNEI.

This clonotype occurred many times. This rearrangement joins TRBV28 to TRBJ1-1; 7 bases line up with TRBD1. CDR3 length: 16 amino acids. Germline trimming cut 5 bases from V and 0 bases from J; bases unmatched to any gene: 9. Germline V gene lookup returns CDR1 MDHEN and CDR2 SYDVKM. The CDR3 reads CASSRYRGGMNTEAFF. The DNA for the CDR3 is TGTGCCAGCAGTCGTTACAGGGGCGGAATGAACACTGAAGCTTTCTTT.

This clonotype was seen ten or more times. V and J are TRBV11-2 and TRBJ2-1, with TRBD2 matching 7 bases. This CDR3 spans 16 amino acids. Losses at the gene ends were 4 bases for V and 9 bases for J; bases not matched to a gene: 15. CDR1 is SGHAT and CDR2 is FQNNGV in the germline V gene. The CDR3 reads CASSSPDAGVLGEQFF. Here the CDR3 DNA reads TGTGCCAGCAGCTCCCCAGACGCGGGAGTACTAGGTGAGCAGTTCTTC. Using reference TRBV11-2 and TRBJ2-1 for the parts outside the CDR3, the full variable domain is EAGVAQSPRYKIIEKRQSVAFWCNPISGHATLYWYQQILGQGPKLLIQFQNNGVVDDSQLPKDRFSAERLKGVDSTLKIQPAKLEDSAVYLCASSSPDAGVLGEQFFGPGTRLTVL.

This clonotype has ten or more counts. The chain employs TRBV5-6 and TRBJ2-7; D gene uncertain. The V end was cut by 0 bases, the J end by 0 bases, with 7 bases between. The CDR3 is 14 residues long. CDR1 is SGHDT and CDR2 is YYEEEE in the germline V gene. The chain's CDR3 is CASSLALSSYEQYF. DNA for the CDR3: TGTGCCAGCAGCTTGGCCCTGAGCTCCTACGAGCAGTACTTC.